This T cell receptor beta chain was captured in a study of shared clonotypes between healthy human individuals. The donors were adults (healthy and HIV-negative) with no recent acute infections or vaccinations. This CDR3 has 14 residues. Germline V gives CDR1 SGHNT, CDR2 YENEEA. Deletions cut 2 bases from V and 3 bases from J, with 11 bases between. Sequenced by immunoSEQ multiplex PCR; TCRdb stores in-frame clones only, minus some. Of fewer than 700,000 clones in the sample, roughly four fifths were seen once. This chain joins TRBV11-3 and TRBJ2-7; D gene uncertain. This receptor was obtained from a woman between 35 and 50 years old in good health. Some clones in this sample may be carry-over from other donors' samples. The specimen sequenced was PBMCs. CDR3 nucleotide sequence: TGTGCCAGCAGCTTATATGGCAGTAGCTACGAGCAGTACTTC. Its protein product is CASSLYGSSYEQYF.